These 5 T cell receptor beta chains came from one sample sequenced in a study of STAT5B mutations in CD4+ large granular lymphocyte leukemia. The data were produced by immunoSEQ multiplex PCR, yet TCRdb's version contains in-frame clones alone and is incomplete. Of around 47,000 clones listed, more than 65% were seen once; the top ten hold more than 0.35%. Input material: CD4+ T cells from blood buffy coats. The receptors stem from a human donor in good health.

The rearrangement links TRBV27 to TRBJ2-2, with TRBD2 matching 7 bases. In germline, CDR1 is MNHEY, CDR2 SMNVEV (reference sequence). This CDR3 spans 15 amino acids. V lost 1 base and J lost 7; bases outside the gene matches: 6. The CDR3 region is CASSLWQGGIGELFF. The CDR3 DNA reads TGTGCCAGCAGTTTATGGCAGGGAGGGATCGGGGAGCTGTTTTTT.

This chain uses TRBV5-5 with TRBJ2-7; D is unresolved. The CDR3 loop spans 13 amino acids. Germline CDR1 and CDR2: SGHKS and YYEKEE (reference sequence). Deletions cut 2 bases from V and 4 bases from J, with 10 bases between. The DNA for the CDR3 is TGTGCCAGCAGCTTCGCCCGACCGTACGAGCAGTACTTC. It yields the protein CASSFARPYEQYF.

The V gene is TRBV11-2, the J gene TRBJ2-6; no definite D call. Trimming cost V 2 bases and J 0 bases, with 8 bases left between them. This CDR3 has 16 residues. Germline V gives CDR1 SGHAT, CDR2 FQNNGV. CDR3: CASSLFRVSGANVLTF. The CDR3 DNA is TGTGCCAGCAGCTTATTTCGCGTCTCTGGGGCCAACGTCCTGACTTTC.

This CDR3 is CASSEGAGWYEQFF. The CDR3 DNA follows: TGTGCCAGCAGTGAAGGGGCAGGGTGGTATGAGCAGTTCTTC. The chain employs TRBV2 and TRBJ2-1, with D possibly TRBD1 on 5 matching bases. Germline CDR1 is SNHLY and CDR2 is FYNNEI. The V end was cut by 1 base, the J end by 8 bases, with 12 bases between. The CDR3 is 14 residues long.

The chain employs TRBV5-1 and TRBJ2-7; 7 bases are a match to TRBD1. Germline lookup yields CDR1 SGHRS and CDR2 YFSETQ. Trimming at V came to 4 bases and at J to 3 bases, leaving 1 base not matched to a gene. The length of the CDR3 is 12 residues. CDR3: CASSRDSYEQYF. Written as DNA, the CDR3 is TGCGCCAGCAGCCGGGACAGCTACGAGCAGTACTTC.